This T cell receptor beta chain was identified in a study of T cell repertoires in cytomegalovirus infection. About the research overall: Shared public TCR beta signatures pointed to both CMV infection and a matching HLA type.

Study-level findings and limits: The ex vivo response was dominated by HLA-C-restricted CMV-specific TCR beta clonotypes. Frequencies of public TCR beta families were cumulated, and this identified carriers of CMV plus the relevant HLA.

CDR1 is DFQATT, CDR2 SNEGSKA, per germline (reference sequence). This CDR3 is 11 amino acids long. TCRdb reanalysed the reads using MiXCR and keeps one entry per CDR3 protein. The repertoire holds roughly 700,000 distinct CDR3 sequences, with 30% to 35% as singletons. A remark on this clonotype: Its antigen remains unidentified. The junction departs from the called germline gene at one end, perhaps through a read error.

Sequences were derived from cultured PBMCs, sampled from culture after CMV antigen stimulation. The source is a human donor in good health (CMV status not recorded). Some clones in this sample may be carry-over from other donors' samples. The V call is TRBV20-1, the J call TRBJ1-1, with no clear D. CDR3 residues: CSPREDTEAFF. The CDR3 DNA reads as TGCAGTCCTAGAGAGGACACTGAAGCTTTCTTT.